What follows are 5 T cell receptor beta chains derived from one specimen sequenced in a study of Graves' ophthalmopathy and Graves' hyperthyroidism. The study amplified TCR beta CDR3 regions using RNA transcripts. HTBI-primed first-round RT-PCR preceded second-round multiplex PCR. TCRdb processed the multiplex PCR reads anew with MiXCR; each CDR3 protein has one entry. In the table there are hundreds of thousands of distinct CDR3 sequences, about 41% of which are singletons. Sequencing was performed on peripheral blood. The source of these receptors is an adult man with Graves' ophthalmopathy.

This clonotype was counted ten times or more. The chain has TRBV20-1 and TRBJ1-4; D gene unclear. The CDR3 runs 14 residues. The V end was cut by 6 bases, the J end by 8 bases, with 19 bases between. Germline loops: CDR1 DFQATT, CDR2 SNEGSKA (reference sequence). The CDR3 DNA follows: TGCAGTGCATCCCGTCGGAGGGAAAGGGAAAAACTGTTTTTT. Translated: CSASRRREREKLFF.

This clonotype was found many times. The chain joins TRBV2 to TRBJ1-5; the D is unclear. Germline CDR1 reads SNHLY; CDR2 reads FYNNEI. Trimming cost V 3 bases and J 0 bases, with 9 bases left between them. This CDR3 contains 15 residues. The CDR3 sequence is CASSDPDYSNQPQHF. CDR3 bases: TGTGCCAGCAGTGACCCAGACTATAGCAATCAGCCCCAGCATTTT.

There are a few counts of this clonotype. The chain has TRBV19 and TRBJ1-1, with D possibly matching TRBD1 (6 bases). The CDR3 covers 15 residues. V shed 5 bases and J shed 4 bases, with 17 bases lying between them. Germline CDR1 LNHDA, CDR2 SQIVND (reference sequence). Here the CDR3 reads CASSAKTGIGTEAFF. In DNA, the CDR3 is TGTGCCAGTAGTGCGAAAACAGGGATAGGCACTGAAGCTTTCTTT.

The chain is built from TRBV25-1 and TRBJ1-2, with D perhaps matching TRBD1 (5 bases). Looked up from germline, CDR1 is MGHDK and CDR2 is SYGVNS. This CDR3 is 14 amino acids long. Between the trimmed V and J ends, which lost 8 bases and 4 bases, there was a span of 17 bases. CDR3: CASLASQGIYGYTF. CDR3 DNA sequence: TGTGCCAGCTTGGCCAGTCAGGGAATCTATGGCTACACCTTC.

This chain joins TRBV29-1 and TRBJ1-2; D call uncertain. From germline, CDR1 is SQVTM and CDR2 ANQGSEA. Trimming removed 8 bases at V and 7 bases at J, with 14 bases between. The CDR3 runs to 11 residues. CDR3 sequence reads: CSPDGQRGYTF. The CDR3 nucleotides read TGCAGCCCCGACGGGCAGCGTGGCTACACCTTC.